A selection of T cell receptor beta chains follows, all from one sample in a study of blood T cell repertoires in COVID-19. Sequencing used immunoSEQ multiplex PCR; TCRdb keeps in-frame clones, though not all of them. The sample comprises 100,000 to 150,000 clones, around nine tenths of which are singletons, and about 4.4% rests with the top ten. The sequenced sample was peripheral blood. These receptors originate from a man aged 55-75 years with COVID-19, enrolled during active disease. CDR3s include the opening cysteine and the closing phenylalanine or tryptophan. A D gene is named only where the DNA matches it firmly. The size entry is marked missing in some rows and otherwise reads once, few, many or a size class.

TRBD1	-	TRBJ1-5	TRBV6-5	TGTGCCAGCAGTCGGGACAGGATTAACGAGCCCCAGCATTTT	CASSRDRINEPQHF
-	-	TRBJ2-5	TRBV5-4	TGTGCCAGCAGCTTGTCGAGGGGGGGACCAGAGACCCAGTACTTC	CASSLSRGGPETQYF
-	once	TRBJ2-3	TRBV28	TGTGCCAGCAGTCAGACAGGAACCACAGATACGCAGTATTTT	CASSQTGTTDTQYF
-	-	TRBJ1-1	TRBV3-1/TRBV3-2	TGTGCCAGCAGCCAATACAAGTCTGAAGCTTTCTTT	CASSQYKSEAFF
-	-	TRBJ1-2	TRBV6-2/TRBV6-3	TGTGCCAGCAGTTTTTTCAAGCGGACGGGGAACTATGGCTACACCTTC	CASSFFKRTGNYGYTF
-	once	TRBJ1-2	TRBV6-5	TGTGCCAGCAGTATAGGGGTTAACTATGGCTACACCTTC	CASSIGVNYGYTF
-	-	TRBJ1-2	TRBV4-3	TGCGCCAGCAGCCAAGGGGCGGGATTTGGGGGCTACACCTTC	CASSQGAGFGGYTF
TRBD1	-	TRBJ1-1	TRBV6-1	TGTGCCAGCATTGAAGGGGACAGGGGGCACACTGAAGCTTTCTTT	CASIEGDRGHTEAFF
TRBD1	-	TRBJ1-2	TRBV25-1	TGTGCCAGCAGGGGGGACAGGGTGGGATACAGTGGCTACACCTTC	CASRGDRVGYSGYTF
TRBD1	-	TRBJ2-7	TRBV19	TGTGCCAGTAGTAGCTTCCGGGACAGCGAGCAGTACTTC	CASSSFRDSEQYF
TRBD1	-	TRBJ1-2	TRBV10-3	TGTGCCATCAGTTTACAGGGGGACTATGGCTACACCTTC	CAISLQGDYGYTF
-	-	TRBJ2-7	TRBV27	TGTGCCAGCAGTTTCCGAACCCCGGGACAAAAGGAGCACGAGCAGTACTTC	CASSFRTPGQKEHEQYF
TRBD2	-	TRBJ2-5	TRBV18	TGTGCCAGCTCACCACCGGGAGCGGGGGGGCGAGAGACCCAGTACTTC	CASSPPGAGGRETQYF
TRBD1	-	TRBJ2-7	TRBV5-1	TGCGCCAGCAGCTTGGCGGGTGGGACAGTCTCCTACGAGCAGTACTTC	CASSLAGGTVSYEQYF
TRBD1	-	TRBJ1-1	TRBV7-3	TGTGCCAGCAGGGACAGGGGGAACACTGAAGCTTTCTTT	CASRDRGNTEAFF
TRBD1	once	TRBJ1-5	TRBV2	TGTGCCAGCAGTGTACAACAGGGACAGGGTTATAGCAATCAGCCCCAGCATTTT	CASSVQQGQGYSNQPQHF
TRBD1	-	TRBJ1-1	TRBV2	TGTGCCAGCTCCAGGGGGCAGGGGAACACTGAAGCTTTCTTT	CASSRGQGNTEAFF
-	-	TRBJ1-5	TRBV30	TGTGCCTGGAGTGATGCAGGGAATCAGCCCCAGCATTTT	CAWSDAGNQPQHF
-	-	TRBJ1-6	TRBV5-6	TGTGCCAGCAGCGTGGGGGGGGTGAGGACCTATAATTCACCCCTCCACTTT	CASSVGGVRTYNSPLHF
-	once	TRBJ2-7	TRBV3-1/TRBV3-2	TGTGCCAGCAGTCCCCGCGGTTACGAGCAGTACTTC	CASSPRGYEQYF
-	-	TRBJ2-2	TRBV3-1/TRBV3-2	TGTGCCAGCAGCCCCAGACTAGGTCGGGCCGGGGAGCTGTTTTTT	CASSPRLGRAGELFF
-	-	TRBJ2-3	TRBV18	TGTGCCAGCTCACTAGCCAGTAGCACAGATACGCAGTATTTT	CASSLASSTDTQYF
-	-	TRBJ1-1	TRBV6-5	TGTGCCAGCAGGAGACTACTAAACACTGAAGCTTTCTTT	CASRRLLNTEAFF
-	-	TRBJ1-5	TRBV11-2	TGTGCCAGCAGCCTATCTGGGCGCAATCAGCCCCAGCATTTT	CASSLSGRNQPQHF
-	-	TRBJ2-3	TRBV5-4	TGTGCCAGCAGGGCGTCAGGGGGGTGGGCAGATACGCAGTATTTT	CASRASGGWADTQYF
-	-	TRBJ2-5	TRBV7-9	TGTGCCAGCGCCGGGGGTGGGGAGACCCAGTACTTC	CASAGGGETQYF
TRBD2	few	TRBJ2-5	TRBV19	TGTGCCAGTAGTCCCGAACCGGGACTAGCGGGGAAAGAGACCCAGTACTTC	CASSPEPGLAGKETQYF
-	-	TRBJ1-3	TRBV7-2	TGTGCCAGCAGCCTCCAGGGGCAGAACTCTGGAAACACCATATATTTT	CASSLQGQNSGNTIYF
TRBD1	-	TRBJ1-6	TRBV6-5	TGTGCCAGCAGTTCTGGACAGGGGAATTCACCCCTCCACTTT	CASSSGQGNSPLHF
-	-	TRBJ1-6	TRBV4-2	TGTGCCAGCAGCCGAGGGCCATCTAATTCACCCCTCCACTTT	CASSRGPSNSPLHF
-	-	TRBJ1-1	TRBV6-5	TGTGCCAGCAGCACAGGTAACACTGAAGCTTTCTTT	CASSTGNTEAFF
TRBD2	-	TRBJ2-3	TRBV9	TGTGCCAGCAGCGTATTTAGCGCGGGGGGCACAGATACGCAGTATTTT	CASSVFSAGGTDTQYF
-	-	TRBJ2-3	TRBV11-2	TGTGCCAGCAGCCCAAGGGGGAGCACAGATACGCAGTATTTT	CASSPRGSTDTQYF
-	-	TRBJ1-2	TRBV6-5	TGTGCCAGCAGCGACGGGGGAGGCCCCTATGGCTACACCTTC	CASSDGGGPYGYTF
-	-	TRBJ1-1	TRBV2	TGTGCCAGTCAACGGGATCCGAACACTGAAGCTTTCTTT	CASQRDPNTEAFF
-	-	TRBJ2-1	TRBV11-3	TGTGCCAGCAGCTTAGGGGGCAGGGTGGATGAGCAGTTCTTC	CASSLGGRVDEQFF
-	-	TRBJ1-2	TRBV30	TGTGCCTGGAGTCCCCAGGATAATTATGGCTACACCTTC	CAWSPQDNYGYTF